This T cell receptor (beta chain) is drawn from a study of graft-versus-host responses after intestinal transplantation (dated by TCRdb to the early 2020s). Regarding the complete study: Recipients received multivisceral, liver-intestinal, or isolated intestinal transplants. Rather than being sequenced by the commercial service, samples from a few later patients were sequenced in-house on an Illumina MiSeq and processed with MiXCR. All recipients received anti-thymocyte globulin induction followed by maintenance tacrolimus and steroids for around 3 years. The cohort enrolled about two dozen intestinal transplant recipients, one of whom was a retransplant, and 3 patients without pretransplant specimens were excluded. After intestinal transplantation, graft-versus-host and host-versus-graft alloreactive T cell clones in the graft, circulation and bone marrow were tracked using bulk TCR-beta CDR3 sequencing. A peak of at least 4% donor T cells among recipient peripheral blood mononuclear cells was the definition used for donor T cell macrochimerism. To identify alloreactive clones, pre-transplant mixed lymphocyte reaction products were sequenced and compared with unstimulated pre-transplant donor and recipient T cells.

Explained via the paper, the time point label denotes: cells obtained before transplantation from donor or recipient. CD3+CD4+ and CD3+CD8+ populations were FACS-sorted from unstimulated pre-transplant donor and recipient cells taken from spleen or lymph nodes. Regarding this clone: No antigen is known for it. Within one base of it there is no much larger clone, and no base qualities were kept.

The protocol used for the library was the immunoSEQ multiplex PCR assay. For most patients, genomic DNA was isolated with the Qiagen DNeasy Blood and Tissue Kit and sent frozen to Adaptive Biotechnologies for TCR sequencing. High-throughput TCR-beta CDR3 sequencing of genomic DNA from most patients was performed by Adaptive Biotechnologies. As for how the authors treated the data: Adaptive's ImmunoSEQ software was the source of the TCR sequencing data for around 20 patients, while three other patients were processed with MiXCR and VDJtools. CD4 versus CD8 sorting errors were corrected by removing sequences found in both subsets at a frequency ratio below 5:1. Because the origin of CDR3 nucleotide sequences shared between donor and recipient could not be assigned, those sequences were removed. At least 2-fold expansion over unstimulated cells and a minimum CFSE-low frequency of 0.002% (template counts) or 0.001% (read counts) were required for clones to be classified as alloreactive. Clones detected in sequenced pre-transplant spleen, lymph node, or MLR CFSE-low populations of the donor or recipient were defined as mappable. The cumulative frequency of alloreactive clones was calculated as a percentage of all sequences, weighted by copy number. This is the immuneACCESS table as TCRdb keeps it, with only in-frame sequences that have V and J called. A part of the clones is gone; compared with another copy, unresolved V genes explain less than half, and the rest is unexplained. The V and J calls and clone size are taken from that table; D and trimming were inferred from the DNA. The table for this sample lists about 92,000 clones; about nine tenths of them were counted only once. The ten most abundant clones make up roughly 6% of the sample.

The paper as a whole reports these results and caveats: The relatively low number and heterogeneity of intestinal transplant patients limited the conclusions. Patients with donor T cell macrochimerism had high GvH to HvG T cell clonal ratios in their allografts. Peak levels of circulating GvH clones were associated with declines in HvG clones early after transplant. GvH clones turned up in recipient bone marrow, with some appearing earlier in ileal mucosa or blood, a pattern consistent with an intestinal mucosal origin.

The clonotype comes from a human donor who received an intestinal transplant. This specimen consisted of unstimulated CD8+ T cells sorted from spleen or lymph node cells, obtained before intestinal transplant.

The bases are TGTGCCAGCAGTTTAGAGGGGGGTAATTCACCCCTCCACTTT. Translated, this is CASSLEGGNSPLHF. The chain joins TRBV27 to TRBJ1-6, with TRBD1 tentatively as D gene (6 bases match). The CDR3 goes from the cysteine to the phenylalanine over 14 residues. The DNA shown is the 42-base CDR3, in frame from base 1. The germline V gene encodes CDR1 MNHEY and CDR2 SMNVEV (reference sequence). Between the V and J ends, shortened by 2 bases and 6 bases respectively, the junction contains 8 bases.